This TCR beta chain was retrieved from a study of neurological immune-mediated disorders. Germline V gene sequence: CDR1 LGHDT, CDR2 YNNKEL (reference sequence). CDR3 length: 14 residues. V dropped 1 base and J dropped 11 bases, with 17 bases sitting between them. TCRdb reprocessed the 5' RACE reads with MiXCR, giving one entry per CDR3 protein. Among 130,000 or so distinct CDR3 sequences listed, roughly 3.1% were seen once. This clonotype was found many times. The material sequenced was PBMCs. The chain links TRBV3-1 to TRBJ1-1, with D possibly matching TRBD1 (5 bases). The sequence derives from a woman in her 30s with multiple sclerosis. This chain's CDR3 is CASSQALGVRMAFF. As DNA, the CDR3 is TGTGCCAGCAGCCAAGCTTTAGGGGTTCGTATGGCTTTCTTT.